This T cell receptor (beta chain) was profiled in a study of blood T cell repertoires in COVID-19 (dated by TCRdb to 2018 to 2021). About the full investigation: Collaborator samples came from the United States, Italy and Spain and covered acute and convalescent phases of COVID-19. The prospective study material was composed of cDNA or gDNA derived from T cells, B-cell-depleted T cells, or PBMCs. Deeply sampled blood TCRbeta repertoires from subjects exposed to, actively infected with, or recovered from COVID-19 were included in the dataset. The repertoires were released in a freely available public database intended as a resource for research on the immune response to SARS-CoV-2. Samples came from the ongoing ImmuneRACE study (first 160 participants) plus 1,254 subjects from 6 global collaborators. Nearly every sample came with metadata listing a de-identified subject ID, COVID-19 status, age in years and sex. Where available, HLA class I and class II types were taken from metadata supplied by the sample provider and were not determined by assay-based typing.

TCRbeta CDR3 regions were amplified from genomic DNA using the immunoSEQ Assay, a bias-controlled multiplex PCR. For the original study's pipeline: The number of nucleated cells in each sample was estimated by amplification of reference gene primers within the assay. To quantify the absolute abundance of each unique TCRbeta CDR3 rearrangement, sequence reads were collapsed and filtered. For each sample, productive Simpson clonality was calculated as the square root of Simpson's diversity index across productive rearrangements. In TCRdb, the immuneACCESS table is reduced to in-frame sequences with V and J assigned. These tables do not hold every clone; where another copy was compared, an unresolved V gene accounts for under half, and the others remain unexplained. Clone size and the V and J calls come from that table; the DNA yielded D and trimming. The sample profile shows tens of thousands of clones; 75% to 90% of them were found once. The top ten hold 22% of the sample.

The CDR3 covers 15 residues, taking in both the cysteine and the phenylalanine. Just the 45-base CDR3 DNA is kept, in frame starting at base 1. Looking up the germline V gene yields CDR1 MNHNS and CDR2 SASEGT. V ends up 2 bases short and J 1 base short, with an unmatched junction base count of 2. For this clone: Its target antigen remains unknown. Qualities for individual bases were not recorded, and no much larger clone is one base off.

Collaborating institutions collected whole blood in K2EDTA tubes following their own protocols. For TCRbeta analysis, collaborators shipped samples in one of three forms: frozen whole blood, isolated PBMCs, or DNA extracted from either of those sample types. Overall results and qualifications from the work: How much clinical and demographic metadata was included differed by source and by participant, and the metadata was provided uncurated.

This clonotype was obtained from a man older than 75 with active or convalescent COVID-19. Source material: peripheral blood. The sequence is built from TRBV6-1 and TRBJ2-3; 8 central nucleotides agree with TRBD2. The DNA is TGTGCCAGCAGTGAATTTAGCGGGGGCACAGATACGCAGTATTTT. The translation is CASSEFSGGTDTQYF.